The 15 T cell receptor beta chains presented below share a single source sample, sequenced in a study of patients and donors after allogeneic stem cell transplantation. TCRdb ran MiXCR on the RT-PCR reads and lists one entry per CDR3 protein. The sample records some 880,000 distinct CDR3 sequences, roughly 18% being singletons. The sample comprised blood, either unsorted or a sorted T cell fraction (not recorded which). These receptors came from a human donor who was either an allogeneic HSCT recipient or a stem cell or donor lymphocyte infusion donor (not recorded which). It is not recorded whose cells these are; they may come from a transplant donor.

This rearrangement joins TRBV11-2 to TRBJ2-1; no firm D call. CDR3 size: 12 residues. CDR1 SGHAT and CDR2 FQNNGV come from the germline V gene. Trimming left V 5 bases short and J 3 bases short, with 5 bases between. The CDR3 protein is CASSHIYNEQFF. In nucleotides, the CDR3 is TGTGCCAGCAGCCACATCTACAATGAGCAGTTCTTC.

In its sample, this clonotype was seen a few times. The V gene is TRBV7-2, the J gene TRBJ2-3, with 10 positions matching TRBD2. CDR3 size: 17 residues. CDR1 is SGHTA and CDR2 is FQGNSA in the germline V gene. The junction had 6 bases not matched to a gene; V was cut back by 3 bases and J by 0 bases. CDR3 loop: CASSFSSGGTSTDTQYF. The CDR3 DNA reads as TGTGCCAGCAGCTTTAGTAGCGGGGGGACTAGCACAGATACGCAGTATTTT.

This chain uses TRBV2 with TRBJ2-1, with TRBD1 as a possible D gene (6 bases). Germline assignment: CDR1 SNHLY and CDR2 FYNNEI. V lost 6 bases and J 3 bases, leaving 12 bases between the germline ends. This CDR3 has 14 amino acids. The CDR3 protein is CASSGDRSYNEQFF. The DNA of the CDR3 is TGTGCCAGCAGCGGAGACAGGAGCTACAATGAGCAGTTCTTC.

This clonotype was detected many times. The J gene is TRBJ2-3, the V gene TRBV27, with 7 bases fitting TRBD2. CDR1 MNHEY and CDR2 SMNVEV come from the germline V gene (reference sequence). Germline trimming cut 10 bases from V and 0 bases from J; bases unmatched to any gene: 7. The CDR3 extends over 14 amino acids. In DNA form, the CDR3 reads TGTGCCACGTCCCTAGCGGATAGCACAGATACGCAGTATTTT. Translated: CATSLADSTDTQYF.

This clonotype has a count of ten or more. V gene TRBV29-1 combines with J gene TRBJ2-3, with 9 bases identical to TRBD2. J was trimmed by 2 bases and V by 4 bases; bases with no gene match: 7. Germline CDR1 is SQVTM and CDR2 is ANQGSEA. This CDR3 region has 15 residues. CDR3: CSVGALAGITDTQYF. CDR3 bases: TGCAGCGTTGGGGCCCTAGCGGGGATCACAGATACGCAGTATTTT.

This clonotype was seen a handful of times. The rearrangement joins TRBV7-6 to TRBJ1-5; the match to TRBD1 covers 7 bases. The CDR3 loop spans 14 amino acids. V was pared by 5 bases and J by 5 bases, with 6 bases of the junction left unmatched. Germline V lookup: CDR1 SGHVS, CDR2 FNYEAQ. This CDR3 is CASSEFRGDQPQHF. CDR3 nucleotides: TGTGCCAGCAGCGAATTCAGGGGGGATCAGCCCCAGCATTTT.

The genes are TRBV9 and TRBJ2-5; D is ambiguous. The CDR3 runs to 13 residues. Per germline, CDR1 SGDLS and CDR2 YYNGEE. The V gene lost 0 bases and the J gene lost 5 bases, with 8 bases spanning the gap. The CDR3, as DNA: TGTGCCAGCAGCGTAGGTAAAGAGGAGACCCAGTACTTC. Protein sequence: CASSVGKEETQYF.

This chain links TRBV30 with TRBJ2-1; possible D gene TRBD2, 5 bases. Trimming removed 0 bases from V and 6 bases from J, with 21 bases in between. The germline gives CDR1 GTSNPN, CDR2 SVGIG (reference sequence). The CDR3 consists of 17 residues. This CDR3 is CAWSVRRTSGRVNEQFF. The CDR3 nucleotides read TGTGCCTGGAGTGTACGGAGGACCAGCGGACGAGTCAATGAGCAGTTCTTC.

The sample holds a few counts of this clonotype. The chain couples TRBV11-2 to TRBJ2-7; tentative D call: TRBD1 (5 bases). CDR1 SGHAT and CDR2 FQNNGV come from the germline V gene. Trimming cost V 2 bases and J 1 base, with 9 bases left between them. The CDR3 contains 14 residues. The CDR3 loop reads CASSLPAGSYEQYF. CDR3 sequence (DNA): TGTGCCAGCAGCTTACCGGCAGGGTCCTACGAGCAGTACTTC. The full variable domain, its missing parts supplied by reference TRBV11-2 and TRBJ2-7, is EAGVAQSPRYKIIEKRQSVAFWCNPISGHATLYWYQQILGQGPKLLIQFQNNGVVDDSQLPKDRFSAERLKGVDSTLKIQPAKLEDSAVYLCASSLPAGSYEQYFGPGTRLTVT.

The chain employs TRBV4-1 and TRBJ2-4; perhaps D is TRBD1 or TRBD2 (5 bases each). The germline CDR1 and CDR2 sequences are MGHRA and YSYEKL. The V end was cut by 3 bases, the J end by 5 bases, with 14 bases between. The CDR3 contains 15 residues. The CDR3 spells CASSQYSGLQNIQYF. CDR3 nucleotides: TGCGCCAGCAGCCAGTACTCGGGGCTCCAAAACATTCAGTACTTC.

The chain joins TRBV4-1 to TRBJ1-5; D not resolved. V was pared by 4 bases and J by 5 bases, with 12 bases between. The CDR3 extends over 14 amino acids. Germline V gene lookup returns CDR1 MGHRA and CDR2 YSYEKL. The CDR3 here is CASSPGVGYQPQHF. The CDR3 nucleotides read TGCGCCAGCAGCCCCGGGGTTGGCTATCAGCCCCAGCATTTT.

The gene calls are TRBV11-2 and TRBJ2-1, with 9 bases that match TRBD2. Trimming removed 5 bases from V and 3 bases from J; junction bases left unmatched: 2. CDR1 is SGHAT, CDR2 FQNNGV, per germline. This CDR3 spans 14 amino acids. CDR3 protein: CASSTAGGYNEQFF. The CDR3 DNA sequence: TGTGCCAGCAGCACAGCGGGAGGCTACAATGAGCAGTTCTTC.

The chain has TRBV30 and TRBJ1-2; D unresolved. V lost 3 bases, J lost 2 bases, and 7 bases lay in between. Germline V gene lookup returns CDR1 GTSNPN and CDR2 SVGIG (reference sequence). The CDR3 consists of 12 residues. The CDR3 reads CAWSLQNYGYTF. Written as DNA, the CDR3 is TGTGCCTGGAGCCTACAGAACTATGGCTACACCTTC.

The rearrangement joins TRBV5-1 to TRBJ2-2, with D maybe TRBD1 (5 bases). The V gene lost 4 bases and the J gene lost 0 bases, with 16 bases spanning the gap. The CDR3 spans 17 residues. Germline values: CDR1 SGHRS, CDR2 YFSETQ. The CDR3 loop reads CASSEGSRTTNTGELFF. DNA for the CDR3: TGCGCCAGCAGCGAAGGGTCCAGGACAACGAACACCGGGGAGCTGTTTTTT.

This CDR3 reads CAGPDRPYGYTF. In DNA, the CDR3 is TGTGCCGGCCCAGACAGGCCCTATGGCTACACCTTC. The chain combines TRBV24-1 with TRBJ1-2; maybe TRBD1 (6 bases). The V end was cut by 12 bases, the J end by 4 bases, with 14 bases between. The CDR3 length is 12 residues. Looked up from germline, CDR1 is KGHDR and CDR2 is SFDVKD.